Listed below are T cell receptor beta chains from one sample, sequenced in a study of cytomegalovirus exposure and HLA in healthy donors. Some clones are missing from TCRdb's copy, which holds only in-frame ones; the method was immunoSEQ multiplex PCR. This sample has 150,000 to 200,000 clones; approximately 86% occur once, and the top ten carry about 2%. The sequenced sample was PBMCs. The receptors here all came from a woman under 30 in good health and CMV-seronegative. Both conserved end residues are part of each CDR3. The order of the fields is J gene, clone size, D gene, V gene, CDR3 protein, CDR3 DNA. A D gene is named only where the DNA matches it firmly. Not all rows give a size; the values are once, few, many and, for expanded clones, a class.

J: TRBJ1-4
size: NA
D: NA
V: TRBV11-2
CDR3: CASSPWGGAGEKLFF
DNA: TGTGCCAGCAGCCCCTGGGGGGGGGCGGGTGAAAAACTGTTTTTT

J: TRBJ2-1
size: NA
D: NA
V: TRBV13
CDR3: CASRVADEQFF
DNA: TGTGCCAGCAGGGTAGCGGATGAGCAGTTCTTC

J: TRBJ2-7
size: once
D: TRBD1
V: TRBV4-1
CDR3: CASSQGPGTGRKQYF
DNA: TGCGCCAGCAGCCAAGGGCCCGGGACAGGGCGAAAGCAGTACTTC

J: TRBJ2-7
size: NA
D: NA
V: TRBV5-4
CDR3: CASSTTYEQYF
DNA: TGTGCCAGCAGTACTACTTACGAGCAGTACTTC

J: TRBJ2-7
size: NA
D: NA
V: TRBV19
CDR3: CASSSRVRTYEQYF
DNA: TGTGCCAGTAGTAGCCGGGTCCGAACCTACGAGCAGTACTTC

J: TRBJ2-4
size: NA
D: NA
V: TRBV19
CDR3: CASSTQHPPRAKNIQYF
DNA: TGTGCCAGTAGTACACAACATCCCCCCAGGGCCAAAAACATTCAGTACTTC

J: TRBJ2-3
size: few
D: TRBD2
V: TRBV7-6
CDR3: CASSSGLAGVDTQYF
DNA: TGTGCCAGCAGCTCGGGACTAGCGGGGGTAGATACGCAGTATTTT

J: TRBJ2-3
size: NA
D: TRBD2
V: TRBV18
CDR3: CASSPIAGGGPDTQYF
DNA: TGTGCCAGCTCACCGATAGCGGGAGGGGGTCCAGATACGCAGTATTTT

J: TRBJ2-5
size: NA
D: TRBD1
V: TRBV5-4
CDR3: CASSLLTSGTGGGETQYF
DNA: TGTGCCAGCAGCTTATTAACTTCCGGGACAGGGGGTGGAGAGACCCAGTACTTC

J: TRBJ1-1
size: NA
D: TRBD1
V: TRBV28
CDR3: CASSLRGGGVSEAFF
DNA: TGTGCCAGCAGTTTAAGAGGGGGCGGAGTCTCTGAAGCTTTCTTT

J: TRBJ1-1
size: NA
D: NA
V: TRBV7-9
CDR3: CASSLTGGTEAFF
DNA: TGTGCCAGCAGCTTAACGGGAGGCACTGAAGCTTTCTTT

J: TRBJ2-5
size: NA
D: TRBD1
V: TRBV19
CDR3: CASSRDSPPRGTQYF
DNA: TGTGCCAGTAGCCGGGACAGTCCGCCTCGTGGGACCCAGTACTTC

J: TRBJ2-7
size: NA
D: NA
V: TRBV6-5
CDR3: CASRARDRWPYEQYF
DNA: TGTGCCAGCAGGGCCCGCGACAGGTGGCCCTACGAGCAGTACTTC

J: TRBJ2-5
size: NA
D: NA
V: TRBV11-2
CDR3: CASSWGGETQYF
DNA: TGTGCCAGCAGCTGGGGCGGAGAGACCCAGTACTTC

J: TRBJ2-7
size: few
D: TRBD1
V: TRBV2
CDR3: CASSEALLTGTYEQYF
DNA: TGTGCCAGCAGTGAAGCCCTACTGACAGGGACCTACGAGCAGTACTTC

J: TRBJ1-1
size: NA
D: NA
V: TRBV5-1
CDR3: CASSLGAENEAFF
DNA: TGCGCCAGCAGCTTGGGGGCAGAGAATGAAGCTTTCTTT

J: TRBJ1-3
size: NA
D: NA
V: TRBV18
CDR3: CASSPGGRLGNTIYF
DNA: TGTGCCAGCTCACCAGGAGGGCGGCTTGGAAACACCATATATTTT

J: TRBJ2-7
size: NA
D: TRBD1
V: TRBV30
CDR3: CAWSPARDRFYEQYF
DNA: TGTGCCTGGAGTCCTGCCCGGGACAGATTCTACGAGCAGTACTTC

J: TRBJ2-1
size: NA
D: TRBD2
V: TRBV19
CDR3: CASSLRGASNNEQFF
DNA: TGTGCCAGTAGTTTGCGGGGGGCCTCAAACAATGAGCAGTTCTTC

J: TRBJ1-4
size: few
D: NA
V: TRBV6-5
CDR3: CASTSRGQPNEKLFF
DNA: TGTGCCAGCACGTCGCGCGGACAGCCTAATGAAAAACTGTTTTTT

J: TRBJ2-5
size: NA
D: TRBD1
V: TRBV5-6
CDR3: CASSWLGQGETQYF
DNA: TGTGCCAGCAGCTGGCTGGGACAGGGAGAGACCCAGTACTTC

J: TRBJ1-6
size: NA
D: NA
V: TRBV5-8
CDR3: CASSPRGAGLNSPLHF
DNA: TGTGCCAGCAGCCCCCGGGGGGCAGGGCTTAATTCACCCCTCCACTTT

J: TRBJ2-7
size: NA
D: TRBD1
V: TRBV16
CDR3: CASSPGQVGQYF
DNA: TGTGCCAGCAGCCCGGGACAGGTTGGGCAGTACTTC

J: TRBJ2-5
size: NA
D: NA
V: TRBV7-9
CDR3: CASSEIAQGDQETQYF
DNA: TGTGCCAGCAGCGAAATTGCACAGGGAGACCAAGAGACCCAGTACTTC

J: TRBJ2-2
size: NA
D: NA
V: TRBV2
CDR3: CASSVFQGDTGELFF
DNA: TGTGCCAGCAGTGTGTTCCAGGGCGACACCGGGGAGCTGTTTTTT

J: TRBJ1-2
size: NA
D: NA
V: TRBV28
CDR3: CALRGGNYGYTF
DNA: TGTGCCTTACGCGGGGGTAACTATGGCTACACCTTC